This T cell receptor beta chain was captured by sequencing in a study of early T cells in non-severe SARS-CoV-2 infection. cDNA molecules, individually, were tagged with unique molecular identifiers. MiXCR, applied by TCRdb to the 5' RACE reads, yields one record per CDR3 protein. In the table there are over 100,000 distinct CDR3 sequences, about 12% of which are singletons. Trimming left V 5 bases short and J 6 bases short, with 14 bases between. Germline CDR1 reads SGHTA; CDR2 reads FQGNSA. The length of the CDR3 is 13 residues. This clonotype was detected only a few times. Sequences were obtained from whole blood. The rearrangement joins TRBV7-2 to TRBJ2-7; D not certain. This clonotype originated in an adult who was a healthcare worker with PCR-confirmed SARS-CoV-2 infection or an uninfected control (not recorded which). CDR3 sequence (DNA): TGTGCCAGCAGCCCAAGCCCACCCCTCGAGCAGTACTTC. Amino acids: CASSPSPPLEQYF.